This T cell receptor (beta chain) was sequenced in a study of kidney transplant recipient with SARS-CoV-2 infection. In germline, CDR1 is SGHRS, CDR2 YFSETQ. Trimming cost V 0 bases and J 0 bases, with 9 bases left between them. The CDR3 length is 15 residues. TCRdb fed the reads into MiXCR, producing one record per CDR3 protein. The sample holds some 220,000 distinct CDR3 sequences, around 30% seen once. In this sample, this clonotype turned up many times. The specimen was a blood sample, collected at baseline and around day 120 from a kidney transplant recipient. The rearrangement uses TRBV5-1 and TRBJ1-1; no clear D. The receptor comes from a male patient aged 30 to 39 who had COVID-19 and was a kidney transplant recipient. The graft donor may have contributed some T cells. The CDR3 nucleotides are TGCGCCAGCAGCTTGGGCGCGGGGATGAACACTGAAGCTTTCTTT. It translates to CASSLGAGMNTEAFF.